A single sample gave rise to the 8 T cell receptor beta chains below, sequenced in a study of blood T cell repertoires in COVID-19. The data were produced by immunoSEQ multiplex PCR, yet TCRdb's version contains in-frame clones alone and is incomplete. The sample has 160,000 or so clones; roughly nine tenths are singletons. Sequenced input: peripheral blood. All receptors derive from a man in his sixties with acute or convalescent COVID-19.

The CDR3 reads CAWSPGDTEAFF. CDR3 DNA sequence: TGTGCCTGGAGCCCCGGGGACACTGAAGCTTTCTTT. The V call is TRBV30, the J call TRBJ1-1, with no clear D. The CDR3 contains 12 residues. V was shortened by 3 bases and J by 3 bases, with 8 bases between the two germline ends. Germline CDR1 GTSNPN, CDR2 SVGIG (reference sequence).

The gene calls are TRBV6-1 and TRBJ1-5; 10 nucleotides match TRBD1. CDR1 MNHNS and CDR2 SASEGT come from the germline V gene. This CDR3 is 13 amino acids long. V was pared by 3 bases and J by 11 bases, with 4 bases of the junction left unmatched. Here the CDR3 DNA reads TGTGCCAGCAGTGAGGGACAGGGGAGCGCCCAGCATTTT. Its protein product is CASSEGQGSAQHF.

The chain uses TRBV12-5 and TRBJ1-5; 9 bases line up with TRBD1. Losses at the gene ends were 6 bases for V and 6 bases for J; bases not matched to a gene: 9. CDR1 LGHNT and CDR2 FRNRAP come from the germline V gene. The CDR3 runs 15 residues. The CDR3 here is CASGPGQGYAQPQHF. The CDR3 DNA sequence: TGTGCTAGTGGGCCGGGACAGGGTTATGCTCAGCCCCAGCATTTT.

V is TRBV12-5 and J is TRBJ1-1, with D possibly matching TRBD1 (6 bases). The V and J ends lost 3 bases and 8 bases respectively, with 10 bases between them. This CDR3 region has 12 residues. Germline CDR1 LGHNT, CDR2 FRNRAP. As DNA, the CDR3 is TGTGCTAGTGGTTTTGGGACAATCGAAGCTTTCTTT. Amino acids: CASGFGTIEAFF.

The chain joins TRBV5-4 to TRBJ2-3; D not certain. Trimming pared 0 bases from V and 2 bases from J, leaving 4 bases between. Germline V gene data show CDR1 as SGHNT and CDR2 as YYREEE (reference sequence). The CDR3 is made up of 13 amino acids. The CDR3 DNA is TGTGCCAGCAGCTTGGGACACACAGATACGCAGTATTTT. This sequence encodes CASSLGHTDTQYF.

This clone occurred a few times. The chain joins TRBV5-1 to TRBJ1-1; D remains ambiguous. The CDR3 length is 13 residues. V dropped 6 bases and J dropped 8 bases, with 17 bases sitting between them. Germline loops: CDR1 SGHRS, CDR2 YFSETQ. The CDR3 spells CASTPAGSVEAFF. The CDR3 region has the DNA TGCGCCAGCACCCCCGCGGGCAGCGTAGAAGCTTTCTTT.

CDR3 amino acids: CASSSETGYGYTF. The DNA for the CDR3 is TGCGCCAGCAGTAGTGAGACCGGGTATGGCTACACCTTC. The chain links TRBV5-1 to TRBJ1-2; no reliable D call. The length of the CDR3 is 13 residues. With 5 bases removed from V and 5 bases from J, the gap between germline ends came to 13 bases. In germline, CDR1 is SGHRS, CDR2 YFSETQ. The variable domain in full, with the rest retrieved from reference TRBV5-1 and TRBJ1-2, is KAGVTQTPRYLIKTRGQQVTLSCSPISGHRSVSWYQQTPGQGLQFLFEYFSETQRNKGNFPGRFSGRQFSNSRSEMNVSTLELGDSALYLCASSSETGYGYTFGSGTRLTVV.

The chain has TRBV12-3 or TRBV12-4 and TRBJ1-2, with D possibly being TRBD1 (5 bases). The V and J ends lost 5 bases and 1 base respectively, with 8 bases between them. The CDR3 totals 13 residues. The CDR3 DNA sequence: TGTGCCAGCAGTCAGACAGTTAACTATGGCTACACCTTC. Protein sequence: CASSQTVNYGYTF.